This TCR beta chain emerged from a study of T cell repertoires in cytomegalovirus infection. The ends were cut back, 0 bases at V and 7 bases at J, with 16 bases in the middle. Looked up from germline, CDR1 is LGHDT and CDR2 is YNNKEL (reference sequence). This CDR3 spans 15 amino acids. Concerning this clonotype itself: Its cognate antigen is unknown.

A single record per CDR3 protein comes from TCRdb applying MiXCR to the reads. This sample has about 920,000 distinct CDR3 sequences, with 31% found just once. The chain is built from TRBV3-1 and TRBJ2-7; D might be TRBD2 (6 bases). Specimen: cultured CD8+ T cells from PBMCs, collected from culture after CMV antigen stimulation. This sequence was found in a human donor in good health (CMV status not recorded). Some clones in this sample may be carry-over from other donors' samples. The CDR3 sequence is CASSQDPGEQGEQYF. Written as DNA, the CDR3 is TGTGCCAGCAGCCAAGACCCGGGGGAACAAGGGGAGCAGTACTTC.